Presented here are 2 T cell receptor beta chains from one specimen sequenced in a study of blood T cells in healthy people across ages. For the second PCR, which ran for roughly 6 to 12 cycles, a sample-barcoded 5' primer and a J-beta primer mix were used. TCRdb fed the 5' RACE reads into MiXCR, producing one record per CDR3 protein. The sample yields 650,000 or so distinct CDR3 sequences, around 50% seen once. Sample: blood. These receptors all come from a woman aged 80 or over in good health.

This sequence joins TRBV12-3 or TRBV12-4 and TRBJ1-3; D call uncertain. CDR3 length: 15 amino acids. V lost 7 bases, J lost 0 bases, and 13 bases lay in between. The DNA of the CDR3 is TGTGCCAGCATCCTCGGCGGTGGCTCTGGAAACACCATATATTTT. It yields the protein CASILGGGSGNTIYF.

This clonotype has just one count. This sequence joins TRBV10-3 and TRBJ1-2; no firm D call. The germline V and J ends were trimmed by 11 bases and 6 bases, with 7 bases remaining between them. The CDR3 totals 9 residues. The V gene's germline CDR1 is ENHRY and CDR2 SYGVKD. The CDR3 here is CAAIHGYTF. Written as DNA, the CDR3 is TGTGCCGCAATCCATGGCTACACCTTC.